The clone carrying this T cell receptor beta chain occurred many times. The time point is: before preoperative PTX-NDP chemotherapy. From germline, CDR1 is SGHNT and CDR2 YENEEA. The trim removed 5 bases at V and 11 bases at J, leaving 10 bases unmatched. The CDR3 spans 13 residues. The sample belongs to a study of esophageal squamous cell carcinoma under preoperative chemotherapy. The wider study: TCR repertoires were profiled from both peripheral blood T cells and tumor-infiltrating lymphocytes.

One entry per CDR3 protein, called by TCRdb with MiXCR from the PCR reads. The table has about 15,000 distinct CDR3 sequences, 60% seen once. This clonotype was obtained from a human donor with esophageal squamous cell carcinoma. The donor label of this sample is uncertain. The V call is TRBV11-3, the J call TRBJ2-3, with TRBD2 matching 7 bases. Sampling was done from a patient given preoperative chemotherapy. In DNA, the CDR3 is TGTGCCAGCAGCCCCGACTGGGCGGGAGAGCAGTATTTT. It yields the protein CASSPDWAGEQYF.